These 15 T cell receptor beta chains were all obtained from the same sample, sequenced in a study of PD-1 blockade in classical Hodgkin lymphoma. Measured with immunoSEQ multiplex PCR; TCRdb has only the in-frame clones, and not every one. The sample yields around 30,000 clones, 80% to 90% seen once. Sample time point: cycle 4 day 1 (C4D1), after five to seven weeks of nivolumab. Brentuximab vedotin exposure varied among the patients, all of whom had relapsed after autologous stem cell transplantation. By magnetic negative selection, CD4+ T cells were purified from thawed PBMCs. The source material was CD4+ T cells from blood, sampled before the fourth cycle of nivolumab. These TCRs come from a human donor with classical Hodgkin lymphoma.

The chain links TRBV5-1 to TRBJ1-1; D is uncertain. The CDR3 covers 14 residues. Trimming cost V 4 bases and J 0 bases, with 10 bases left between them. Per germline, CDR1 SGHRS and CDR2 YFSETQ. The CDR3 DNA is TGCGCCAGCAGCCTAACGCCAATGAACACTGAAGCTTTCTTT. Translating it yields CASSLTPMNTEAFF.

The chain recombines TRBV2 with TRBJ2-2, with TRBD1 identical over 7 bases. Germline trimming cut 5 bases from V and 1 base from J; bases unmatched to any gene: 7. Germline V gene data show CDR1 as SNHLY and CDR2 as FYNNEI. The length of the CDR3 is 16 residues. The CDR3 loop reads CASSSGGSGNTGELFF. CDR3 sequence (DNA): TGTGCCAGCAGTTCAGGGGGATCTGGGAACACCGGGGAGCTGTTTTTT.

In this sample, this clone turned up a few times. The CDR3 region is CASSHGRTDSPLHF. CDR3 DNA: TGTGCCAGCAGTCACGGCCGGACGGATTCACCCCTCCACTTT. This chain joins TRBV11-3 and TRBJ1-6; D gene ambiguous. The CDR3 extends over 14 amino acids. In germline, CDR1 is SGHNT, CDR2 YENEEA. The V and J ends lost 6 bases and 8 bases respectively, with 14 bases between them.

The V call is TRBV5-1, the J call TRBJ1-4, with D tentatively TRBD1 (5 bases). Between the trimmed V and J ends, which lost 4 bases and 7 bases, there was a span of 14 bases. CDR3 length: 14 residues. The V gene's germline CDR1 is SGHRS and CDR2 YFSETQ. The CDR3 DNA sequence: TGCGCCAGCAGCCCTCAGGGTTTCGGTGAAAAACTGTTTTTT. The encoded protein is CASSPQGFGEKLFF.

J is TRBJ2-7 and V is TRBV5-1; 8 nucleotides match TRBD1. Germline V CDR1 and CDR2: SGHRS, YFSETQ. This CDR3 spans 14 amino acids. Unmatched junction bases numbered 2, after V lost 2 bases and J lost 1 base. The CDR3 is CASSLQGVSYEQYF. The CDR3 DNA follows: TGCGCCAGCAGCTTACAGGGGGTTTCCTACGAGCAGTACTTC.

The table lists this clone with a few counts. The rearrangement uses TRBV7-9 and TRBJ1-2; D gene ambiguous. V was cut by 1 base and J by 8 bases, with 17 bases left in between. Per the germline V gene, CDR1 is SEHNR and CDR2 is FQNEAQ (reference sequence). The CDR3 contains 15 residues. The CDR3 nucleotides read TGTGCCAGCAGCTTAGTCGCTGCCCGGGAGGAGGGCTACACCTTC. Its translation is CASSLVAAREEGYTF.

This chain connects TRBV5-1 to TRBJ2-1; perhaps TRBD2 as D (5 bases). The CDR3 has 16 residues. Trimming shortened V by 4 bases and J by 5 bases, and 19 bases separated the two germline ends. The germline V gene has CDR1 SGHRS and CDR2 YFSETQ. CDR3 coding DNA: TGCGCCAGCAGCCTCCGCGAGGGAGCTACCAACAATGAGCAGTTCTTC. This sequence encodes CASSLREGATNNEQFF.

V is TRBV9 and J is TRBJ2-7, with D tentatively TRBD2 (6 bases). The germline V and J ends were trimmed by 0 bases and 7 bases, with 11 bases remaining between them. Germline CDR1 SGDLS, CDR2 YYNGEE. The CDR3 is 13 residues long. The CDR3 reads CASSVAGEQEQYF. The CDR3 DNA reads TGTGCCAGCAGCGTAGCGGGGGAGCAAGAGCAGTACTTC. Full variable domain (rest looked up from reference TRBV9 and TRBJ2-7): DSGVTQTPKHLITATGQRVTLRCSPRSGDLSVYWYQQSLDQGLQFLIQYYNGEERAKGNILERFSAQQFPDLHSELNLSSLELGDSALYFCASSVAGEQEQYFGPGTRLTVT.

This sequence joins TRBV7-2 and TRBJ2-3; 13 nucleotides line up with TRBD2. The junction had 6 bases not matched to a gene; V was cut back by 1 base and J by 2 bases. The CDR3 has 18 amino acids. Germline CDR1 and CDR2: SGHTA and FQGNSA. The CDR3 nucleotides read TGTGCCAGCAGCTTAGATCGTACTAGCGGGGGGGTCACAGATACGCAGTATTTT. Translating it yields CASSLDRTSGGVTDTQYF.

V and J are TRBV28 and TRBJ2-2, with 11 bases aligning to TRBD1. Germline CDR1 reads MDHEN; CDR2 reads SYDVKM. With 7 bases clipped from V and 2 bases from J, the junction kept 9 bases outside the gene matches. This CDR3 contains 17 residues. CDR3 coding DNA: TGTGCCAGCAAAGGACAGGGGGCACTAGGAAACACCGGGGAGCTGTTTTTT. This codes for CASKGQGALGNTGELFF.

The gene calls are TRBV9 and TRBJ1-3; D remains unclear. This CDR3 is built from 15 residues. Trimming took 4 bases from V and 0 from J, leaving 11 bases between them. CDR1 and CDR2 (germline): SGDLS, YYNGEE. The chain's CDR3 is CASSPSSHSGNTIYF. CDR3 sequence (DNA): TGTGCCAGCAGCCCTTCCAGCCACTCTGGAAACACCATATATTTT.

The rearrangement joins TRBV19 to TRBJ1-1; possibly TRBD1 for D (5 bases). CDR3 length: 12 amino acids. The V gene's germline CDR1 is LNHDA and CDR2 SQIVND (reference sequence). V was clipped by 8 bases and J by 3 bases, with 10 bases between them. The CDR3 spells CASWTGHTEAFF. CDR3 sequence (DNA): TGTGCCAGTTGGACGGGGCACACTGAAGCTTTCTTT.

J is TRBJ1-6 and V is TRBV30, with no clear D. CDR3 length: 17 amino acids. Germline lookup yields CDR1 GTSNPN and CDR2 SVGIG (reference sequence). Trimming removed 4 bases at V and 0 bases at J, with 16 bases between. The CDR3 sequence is CAWIGVFPSSYNSPLHF. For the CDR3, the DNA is TGTGCCTGGATAGGAGTCTTTCCAAGCTCCTATAATTCACCCCTCCACTTT.

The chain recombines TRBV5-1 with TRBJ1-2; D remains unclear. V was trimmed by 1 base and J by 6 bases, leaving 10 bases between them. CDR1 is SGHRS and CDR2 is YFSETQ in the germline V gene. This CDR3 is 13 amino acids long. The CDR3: CASSLQSGNGYTF. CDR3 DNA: TGCGCCAGCAGCTTGCAGTCGGGGAATGGCTACACCTTC.

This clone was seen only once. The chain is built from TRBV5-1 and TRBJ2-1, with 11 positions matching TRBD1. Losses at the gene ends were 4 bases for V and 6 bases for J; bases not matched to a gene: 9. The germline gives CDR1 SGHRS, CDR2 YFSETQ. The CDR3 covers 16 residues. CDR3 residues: CASSLLGQGAGNEQFF. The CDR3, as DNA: TGCGCCAGCAGCCTCCTCGGACAGGGGGCTGGCAATGAGCAGTTCTTC.